The present T cell receptor beta chain was sequenced within a study of blood T cells in healthy people across ages. CDR1 and CDR2 (germline): MNHNS, SASEGT. This CDR3 spans 14 amino acids. Trimming left V 6 bases short and J 4 bases short, with 14 bases between. Together with a sample-barcoded 5' primer, a J-beta primer mix was included in a second PCR lasting roughly 6 to 12 cycles. TCRdb fed the 5' RACE reads into MiXCR, producing one record per CDR3 protein. The table has about 900,000 distinct CDR3 sequences, roughly 52% seen once; the top ten hold around an eighth. About this clonotype: What it binds is unknown.

Isolation recovered at least 7 million PBMCs from every sample. Broader study findings: Strong correlation existed between TCR beta diversity and naive T cell percentage.

The specimen was blood. The receptor comes from a man under 40 in good health. The V and J genes are TRBV6-1 and TRBJ2-3; D unclear. The CDR3 region is CASSTQSGADTQYF. CDR3 nucleotide sequence: TGTGCCAGCAGCACCCAATCCGGCGCAGATACGCAGTATTTT.